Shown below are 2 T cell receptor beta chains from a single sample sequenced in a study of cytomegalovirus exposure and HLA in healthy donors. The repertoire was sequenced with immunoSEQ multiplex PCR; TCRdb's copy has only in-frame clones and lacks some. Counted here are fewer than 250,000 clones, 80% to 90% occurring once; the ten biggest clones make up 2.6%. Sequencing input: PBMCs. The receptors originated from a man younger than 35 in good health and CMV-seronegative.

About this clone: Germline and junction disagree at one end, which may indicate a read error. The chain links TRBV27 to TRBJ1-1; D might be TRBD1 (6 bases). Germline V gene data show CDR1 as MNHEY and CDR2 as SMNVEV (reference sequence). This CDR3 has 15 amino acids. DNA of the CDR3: TGTGCCAGCAGACCTATTAGGACAGTGAAAACTGAAGCTTTCTTT. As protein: CASRPIRTVKTEAFF.

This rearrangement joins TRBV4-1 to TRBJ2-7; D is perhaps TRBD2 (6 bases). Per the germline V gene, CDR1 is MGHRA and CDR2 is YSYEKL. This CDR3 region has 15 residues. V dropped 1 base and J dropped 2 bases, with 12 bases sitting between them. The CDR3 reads CASSQVGGSTYEQYF. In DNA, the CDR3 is TGCGCCAGCAGCCAAGTGGGAGGAAGCACCTACGAGCAGTACTTC.